This T cell receptor (beta chain) was profiled in a study of T-cell reconstitution after alpha-beta-depleted transplantation in children. Comment on this clonotype: Antigen specificity is unknown.

Preparing the TCRbeta library involved the use of unique molecular identifiers. From the PCR reads, TCRdb called clonotypes with MiXCR, one entry per CDR3 protein. The sample yields around 230,000 distinct CDR3 sequences, roughly a sixth seen once. Study results and caveats: Surviving recipient T cells and intrathymic progenitors accounted for some patients' high TCRbeta diversity at day 60. It was newly produced T cells that mostly accounted for T-cell counts and diversity one year after transplant. It was reported that alpha-beta T cells came from several hundred expanded graft clones (about two months after transplant).

J lost 5 bases, V lost 5 bases, and 4 bases had no gene match. The CDR3 loop spans 13 amino acids. Germline CDR1 reads SQVTM; CDR2 reads ANQGSEA. This chain links TRBV29-1 with TRBJ2-1, with 9 bases fitting TRBD1. The origin of this receptor is a male patient aged 2-9 years who had a stem cell transplant for acute lymphoblastic leukemia, so the T cells may come from the graft donor. The sequencing used PBMCs, mostly from graft donor cells, collected 360 days after TCRalphabeta/CD19-depleted stem cell transplant. Here the CDR3 reads CSVRGQGDNEQFF. DNA of the CDR3: TGCAGCGTTAGGGGACAGGGAGACAATGAGCAGTTCTTC.